Listed below are T cell receptor beta chains from one sample, sequenced in a study of human T cells and chemical hapten exposure. TCRdb processed the RACE reads anew with MiXCR; each CDR3 protein has one entry. The repertoire holds 90,000 to 110,000 distinct CDR3 sequences, with roughly a tenth as singletons. Material: whole blood, obtained in connection with sensitization to the hapten diphenylcyclopropenone (DPC). Receptor source: a woman aged 40 to 50 with alopecia areata. Some clones in this sample may be carry-over from other donors' samples. The CDR3 runs from the conserved cysteine through the conserved F or W. A D gene is named only where the DNA matches it firmly. Expanded clones are given a class, and other clones once, few, many or no size at all.

TRBD1	TRBV12-3/TRBV12-4	many	TRBJ2-1	CASSLGQGLPGSYNEQFF	TGTGCCAGCAGTCTGGGACAGGGGTTACCGGGCTCCTACAATGAGCAGTTCTTC
.	TRBV6-8	many	TRBJ2-2	CASPVLAGELFF	TGTGCCAGCCCTGTTCTTGCCGGGGAGCTGTTTTTT
.	TRBV4-3	few	TRBJ2-2	CASSHGVDTGELFF	TGCGCCAGCAGCCACGGGGTCGACACCGGGGAGCTGTTTTTT
.	TRBV7-9	many	TRBJ1-2	CASSLAGDYGYTF	TGTGCCAGCAGCTTAGCAGGGGACTATGGCTACACCTTC
TRBD1	TRBV6-2/TRBV6-3	.	TRBJ2-5	CASRMLGDREPHDF	TGTGCCAGCAGGATGCTGGGGGACAGGGAACCCCACGACTTC
.	TRBV12-3/TRBV12-4	few	TRBJ1-5	CASSARRGQPQHF	TGTGCCAGCAGTGCCCGACGGGGGCAGCCCCAGCATTTT
.	TRBV7-9	many	TRBJ1-1	CASSLAGPGMNTEAFF	TGTGCCAGCAGCTTAGCGGGTCCTGGAATGAACACTGAAGCTTTCTTT
.	TRBV5-1	many	TRBJ2-7	CASREVRRSYEQYF	TGCGCCAGCAGAGAAGTAAGACGGAGCTACGAGCAGTACTTC
.	TRBV12-3/TRBV12-4	.	TRBJ1-5	CASSFAPVAQHF	TGTGCCAGCAGCTTCGCACCGGTCGCCCAGCATTTT
.	TRBV28	once	TRBJ2-3	CASSSDRGGPADTQYF	TGTGCCAGCAGTTCCGATAGGGGGGGGCCAGCGGATACGCAGTATTTT
TRBD1	TRBV6-6	many	TRBJ1-2	CASSRQGRSDGYTF	TGTGCCAGCAGTCGACAGGGCCGGTCGGATGGCTACACCTTC
.	TRBV7-9	.	TRBJ2-7	CASSLVARASYEQYF	TGTGCCAGCAGCTTAGTGGCAAGGGCCTCCTACGAGCAGTACTTC
TRBD2	TRBV7-8	many	TRBJ2-3	CASSLTSGGVNTQYF	TGTGCCAGCAGCCTCACTAGCGGGGGGGTGAATACGCAGTATTTT
TRBD1	TRBV4-2	many	TRBJ1-4	CASSQDRDSRNEKLFF	TGTGCCAGCAGCCAAGATCGGGACAGCCGTAATGAAAAACTGTTTTTT
TRBD1	TRBV6-2/TRBV6-3	.	TRBJ1-1	CASSYGPTGYSNTEAFF	TGTGCCAGCAGTTACGGGCCGACAGGGTATTCGAACACTGAAGCTTTCTTT
TRBD1	TRBV7-9	few	TRBJ2-7	CASSGQGARHEQYF	TGTGCCAGCAGCGGACAGGGGGCGCGTCACGAGCAGTACTTC
.	TRBV18	many	TRBJ1-6	CASSPASLGNSPLHF	TGTGCCAGCTCACCCGCGTCCCTGGGGAATTCACCCCTCCACTTT
TRBD2	TRBV7-2	many	TRBJ2-3	CASSLILAGGETSSTDTQYF	TGTGCCAGCAGCTTAATCCTAGCGGGGGGCGAAACGTCTAGCACAGATACGCAGTATTTT
TRBD1	TRBV6-6	few	TRBJ1-2	CASFSGQEYGYTF	TGTGCCAGCTTTTCGGGACAGGAGTATGGCTACACCTTC
.	TRBV5-4	few	TRBJ1-2	CASSLSRSIYGYTF	TGTGCCAGCAGCTTGAGTCGCAGTATTTATGGCTACACCTTC
.	TRBV27	.	TRBJ1-6	CATTAGSSYNSPLHF	TGTGCCACCACCGCAGGGAGCTCCTATAATTCACCCCTCCACTTT
.	TRBV6-2/TRBV6-3	.	TRBJ2-1	CASSPALREQFF	TGTGCCAGCAGCCCCGCACTGCGTGAGCAGTTCTTC
.	TRBV7-2	few	TRBJ2-7	CASSSNSRGTYEQYF	TGTGCCAGCAGCTCGAACTCCCGGGGGACCTACGAGCAGTACTTC
TRBD1	TRBV19	many	TRBJ1-1	CASSMVHSTGRDTEAFF	TGTGCCAGTAGTATGGTTCACTCGACAGGGAGAGACACTGAAGCTTTCTTT
.	TRBV5-1	.	TRBJ2-2	CASSLGGAGELFF	TGCGCCAGCAGCTTGGGGGGAGCCGGGGAGCTGTTTTTT
.	TRBV12-3/TRBV12-4	few	TRBJ1-2	CASTTKRTGYGYTF	TGTGCCAGCACCACCAAGCGGACGGGGTATGGCTACACCTTC
TRBD1	TRBV5-1	many	TRBJ2-1	CASSSMRTGLYNEQFF	TGCGCCAGCAGCTCCATGCGGACAGGGCTGTACAATGAGCAGTTCTTC
TRBD2	TRBV19	.	TRBJ2-7	CASSPSGGTTYEQYF	TGTGCCAGTAGCCCTAGCGGGGGAACCACCTACGAGCAGTACTTC
.	TRBV12-3/TRBV12-4	.	TRBJ2-1	CASHGYYNEQFF	TGTGCCAGCCACGGGTATTACAATGAGCAGTTCTTC
.	TRBV20-1	.	TRBJ2-3	CSARERYTQYF	TGCAGTGCTAGAGAACGATATACGCAGTATTTT
.	TRBV28	few	TRBJ2-7	CASSPGTPSEEYF	TGTGCCAGCAGCCCCGGGACGCCAAGCGAGGAGTACTTC
TRBD1	TRBV10-1	many	TRBJ1-5	CASTMTGGQPQHF	TGCGCCAGCACCATGACAGGGGGTCAGCCCCAGCATTTT
TRBD2	TRBV7-8	many	TRBJ2-5	CASSPGILAGGQETQYF	TGTGCCAGCAGTCCCGGGATTTTAGCGGGGGGGCAAGAGACCCAGTACTTC